This T cell receptor beta chain comes out of a study of blood T cell repertoires in COVID-19 (dated by TCRdb to the early 2020s). Regarding the study in general: The collaborator samples originated in the United States, Italy and Spain and spanned the acute and convalescent phases of COVID-19. The prospective study material was composed of cDNA or gDNA derived from T cells, B-cell-depleted T cells, or PBMCs. The dataset comprised deeply sampled blood TCRbeta repertoires from subjects exposed to, actively infected with, or recovered from COVID-19. The repertoires were released in a freely available public database intended as a resource for research on the immune response to SARS-CoV-2. Samples were obtained from the ongoing ImmuneRACE study (first 160 participants) and from about 1,300 subjects provided by 6 global collaborators. Sample metadata almost always included a de-identified subject ID, COVID-19 status, age in years and sex. HLA class I and class II types, where available, came from metadata supplied by the sample provider rather than from assay-based typing. Paper-wide results and their limitations: Clinical and demographic metadata were provided uncurated, with the amount varying by source and participant.

The immunoSEQ Assay, a bias-controlled multiplex PCR, was used to amplify TCRbeta CDR3 regions from genomic DNA. In the source study's methods: Nucleated cell counts per sample were estimated from amplification of reference gene primers within the assay. To quantify the absolute abundance of each unique TCRbeta CDR3 rearrangement, sequence reads were collapsed and filtered. Productive Simpson clonality was computed per sample as the square root of Simpson's diversity index over productive rearrangements. In TCRdb, the immuneACCESS table is reduced to in-frame sequences with V and J assigned. These tables do not hold every clone; where another copy was compared, an unresolved V gene accounts for under half, and the others remain unexplained. D and trimming come from the DNA, and the V and J calls and clone size come from that table. Here the sample has nearly 85,000 clones; about 83% occur a single time. The biggest ten clones account for about 17% of the sample.

Whole blood was collected in K2EDTA tubes by collaborating institutions according to the institutions' own protocols. For TCRbeta analysis, collaborator samples were shipped as frozen whole blood, as isolated PBMCs, or as DNA extracted from either sample type. Points on this clone: Its binding antigen is unknown. Within one base of it there is no much larger clone, and no base qualities were kept.

V loses 4 bases at its end and J loses 11 bases; junction bases beyond the gene matches: 7. The CDR3 has 12 amino acids, counting the end cysteine and phenylalanine. Kept here is only the CDR3 DNA, which spans 36 bases and is read in frame from base 1. Sequencing was done on a sample of peripheral blood. The chain links TRBV12-3 or TRBV12-4 with TRBJ1-1; 7 bases in between match TRBD1. This TCR derives from an older woman with acute or convalescent COVID-19. The nucleotide sequence reads TGTGCCAGCAGTTATAACAGGGGTGGGGCTTTCTTT. Protein translation: CASSYNRGGAFF.